The 5 T cell receptor beta chains in this list originate from one sample, sequenced in a study of Japanese encephalitis immunity and Zika vaccine responses. TCRdb independently ran MiXCR on the 5' RACE reads; one entry per CDR3 protein. The sample gives over a hundred distinct CDR3 sequences, 12% of which show up once; about 45% is in the top ten. PBMCs were CFSE-labeled and cultured for 6 to 7 days with peptide pools at roughly 1 ug/mL each. Proliferating CD4 T cells were sorted unfixed as live CD56-CD19-CD16-CD3+CD4+ CFSE-low cells. This sample comprised antigen-activated CD4+ T cells from blood, cultured, obtained during a Zika inactivated vaccine study. The receptor source for this set is an adult woman who received an inactivated Zika virus vaccine.

By sample share, this clonotype is large. The rearrangement joins TRBV2 to TRBJ2-6; the D is unclear. The V end lost 1 base, the J end lost 0 bases, and 7 bases lay between the germline ends. CDR3 length: 16 amino acids. The germline V gene has CDR1 SNHLY and CDR2 FYNNEI. CDR3 residues: CASSEDSPSGANVLTF. CDR3 nucleotide sequence: TGTGCCAGCAGTGAAGACAGTCCCTCTGGGGCCAACGTCCTGACTTTC. Full variable domain (outside the CDR3, taken from reference TRBV2 and TRBJ2-6): EPEVTQTPSHQVTQMGQEVILRCVPISNHLYFYWYRQILGQKVEFLVSFYNNEISEKSEIFDDQFSVERPDGSNFTLKIRSTKLEDSAMYFCASSEDSPSGANVLTFGAGSRLTVL.

In its sample, this clonotype ranks as large. The rearrangement uses TRBV19 and TRBJ2-1; TRBD1 aligns across 7 bases. The V segment lost 7 bases and the J segment 7 bases; nucleotides outside the gene matches: 13. Germline V gene data show CDR1 as LNHDA and CDR2 as SQIVND (reference sequence). This CDR3 is built from 15 residues. The CDR3 DNA is TGTGCCAGTAACGGTGTGCGACAGGGAAGGAATGAGCAGTTCTTC. Translation gives CASNGVRQGRNEQFF.

The CDR3 reads CASSSEGARNTEAFF. CDR3 sequence (DNA): TGTGCCAGCAGTTCAGAGGGGGCCAGGAACACTGAAGCTTTCTTT. V and J are TRBV28 and TRBJ1-1; 7 nucleotides agree with TRBD1. The germline V gene has CDR1 MDHEN and CDR2 SYDVKM. CDR3 length equals 15 residues. Trimming at V came to 4 bases and at J to 1 base, leaving 6 bases not matched to a gene.

The rearrangement joins TRBV5-1 to TRBJ2-2; D gene ambiguous. The CDR3 consists of 13 residues. V shed 0 bases and J shed 4 bases, with 4 bases lying between them. Looked up from germline, CDR1 is SGHRS and CDR2 is YFSETQ. DNA of the CDR3: TGCGCCAGCAGCTTGGTTAGCACCGGGGAGCTGTTTTTT. Its protein product is CASSLVSTGELFF.

This clonotype is labeled large. The chain uses TRBV4-3 and TRBJ1-1; D unclear. Germline assignment: CDR1 LGHNA and CDR2 YSLEER. The CDR3 totals 14 residues. Trimming removed 4 bases from V and 1 base from J, with 10 bases in between. The CDR3 DNA follows: TGCGCCAGCAGCCTGGGTCCGGGGAACACTGAAGCTTTCTTT. It specifies CASSLGPGNTEAFF.